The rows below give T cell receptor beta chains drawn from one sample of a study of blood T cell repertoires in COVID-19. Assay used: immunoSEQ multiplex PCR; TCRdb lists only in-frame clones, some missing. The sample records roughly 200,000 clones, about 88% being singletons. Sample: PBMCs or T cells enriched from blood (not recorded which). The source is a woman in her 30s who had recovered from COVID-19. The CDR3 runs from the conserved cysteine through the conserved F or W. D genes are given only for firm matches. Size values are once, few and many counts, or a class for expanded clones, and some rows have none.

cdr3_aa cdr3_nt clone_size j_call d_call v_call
CASSLGQGATWTEAFF TGCGCCAGCAGCTTAGGACAGGGGGCGACCTGGACTGAAGCTTTCTTT . TRBJ1-1 TRBD1 TRBV5-1
CASSRDRGGNTEAFF TGTGCCAGCAGTAGGGACCGAGGGGGGAACACTGAAGCTTTCTTT . TRBJ1-1 . TRBV2
CASSLYGVSSNQPQHF TGTGCCAGCAGTTTATACGGGGTATCGAGCAATCAGCCCCAGCATTTT once TRBJ1-5 . TRBV27
CAISEGQRGPNTGELFF TGTGCCATCAGTGAAGGTCAGCGGGGGCCAAACACCGGGGAGCTGTTTTTT . TRBJ2-2 TRBD2 TRBV10-3
CASSPDREGSREQFF TGTGCCAGCAGCCCTGACAGGGAAGGGTCGCGTGAGCAGTTCTTC . TRBJ2-1 TRBD1 TRBV5-4
CASSIGGGTNNSPLHF TGTGCCAGTAGTATAGGAGGGGGAACCAATAATTCACCCCTCCACTTT . TRBJ1-6 . TRBV19
CASSQQGQGDMNTEAFF TGCGCCAGCAGTCAGCAGGGACAGGGCGACATGAACACTGAAGCTTTCTTT . TRBJ1-1 TRBD1 TRBV23-1
CASSNGLGSTDTQYF TGTGCCAGCAGCAATGGACTGGGAAGCACAGATACGCAGTATTTT . TRBJ2-3 . TRBV5-8
CASHVDGGAYNEQFF TGTGCCAGCCATGTCGATGGGGGGGCCTACAATGAGCAGTTCTTC . TRBJ2-1 TRBD2 TRBV7-2
CASSQGGGAKNIQYF TGTGCCAGCAGCCAAGGCGGGGGGGCCAAAAACATTCAGTACTTC . TRBJ2-4 TRBD2 TRBV3-1/TRBV3-2
CATSRGQGNQPQHF TGTGCCACCAGCAGAGGGCAGGGCAATCAGCCCCAGCATTTT . TRBJ1-5 . TRBV15
CASSSRGRSRYEQYF TGTGCCAGCAGTTCCAGGGGACGGTCCCGATACGAGCAGTACTTC . TRBJ2-7 . TRBV6-2/TRBV6-3
CASSFKDRGQPQHF TGTGCCAGCAGTTTTAAGGACAGGGGTCAGCCCCAGCATTTT once TRBJ1-5 TRBD1 TRBV27